The 22 T cell receptor beta chains presented below share a single source sample, sequenced in a study of cytomegalovirus exposure and HLA in healthy donors (dated 2017 in TCRdb). The library was generated by the immunoSEQ multiplex PCR assay. For the multiplex PCR, a mixture combining 60 forward primers for TCR Vbeta segments and 13 reverse primers for TCR Jbeta segments was used. TCRdb holds this immuneACCESS table with in-frame rearrangements only. Some clones are missing; in checked studies, unresolved V genes explain under half, and the rest has no known cause. The sample table contains roughly 180,000 clones; only one count was recorded for roughly 79% of them. The ten largest clones add up to over 11% of the sample. Specimen: PBMCs. All receptors come from a man aged 45-65 years in good health and CMV-seropositive.

The gene calls are TRBV28 and TRBJ1-4; D perhaps matches TRBD1 (5 bases). From germline, CDR1 is MDHEN and CDR2 SYDVKM. The germline V and J ends were trimmed by 5 bases and 7 bases, with 8 bases remaining between them. The CDR3 contains 12 residues. CDR3 residues: CASSGAVEKLFF. The CDR3 DNA reads as TGTGCCAGCAGTGGGGCAGTTGAAAAACTGTTTTTT.

This clone was seen once. The chain uses TRBV2 and TRBJ2-1; the match to TRBD1 covers 10 bases. CDR1 and CDR2 from the germline V gene are SNHLY and FYNNEI. This CDR3 spans 14 amino acids. V gave up 8 bases and J gave up 4 bases; unmatched junction bases: 5. This CDR3 reads CASLAGQGYNEQFF. CDR3 nucleotide sequence: TGTGCCAGCCTGGCGGGACAGGGGTACAATGAGCAGTTCTTC.

The rearrangement joins TRBV5-4 to TRBJ2-5, with 7 bases fitting TRBD2. The CDR3 is made up of 16 amino acids. V gave up 2 bases and J gave up 4 bases; unmatched junction bases: 11. Germline CDR1 SGHNT, CDR2 YYREEE (reference sequence). The CDR3 DNA sequence: TGTGCCAGCAGCTTCCCAGGGCAGGGAGGGTCAGAGACCCAGTACTTC. Protein sequence: CASSFPGQGGSETQYF.

This chain links TRBV5-6 with TRBJ1-5; 12 nucleotides match TRBD1. The junction had 12 bases not matched to a gene; V was cut back by 5 bases and J by 6 bases. Germline V gene sequence: CDR1 SGHDT, CDR2 YYEEEE. CDR3 length: 17 amino acids. DNA of the CDR3: TGTGCCAGCAGGGTCCCGGGACAGGGGGCGAGGGGTCAGCCCCAGCATTTT. Translating gives CASRVPGQGARGQPQHF. The full variable domain, rest sourced from reference TRBV5-6 and TRBJ1-5, is DAGVTQSPTHLIKTRGQQVTLRCSPKSGHDTVSWYQQALGQGPQFIFQYYEEEERQRGNFPDRFSGHQFPNYSSELNVNALLLGDSALYLCASRVPGQGARGQPQHFGDGTRLSIL.

This chain joins TRBV2 and TRBJ2-3; 8 positions agree with TRBD2. V lost 7 bases and J lost 2; bases outside the gene matches: 8. CDR3 length: 15 amino acids. The germline gives CDR1 SNHLY, CDR2 FYNNEI. The CDR3 nucleotides read TGTGCCAGCAAAAGCGGGGGCCTGATCACAGATACGCAGTATTTT. Translating gives CASKSGGLITDTQYF.

V usage is TRBV18 and J usage is TRBJ1-1; D is ambiguous. The CDR3 consists of 13 residues. V lost 1 base to trimming and J lost 1 base, with 4 bases between them. Germline CDR1 KGHSH, CDR2 LQKENI. CDR3 in amino acids: CASSPQANTEAFF. The CDR3 DNA reads as TGTGCCAGCTCACCACAAGCGAACACTGAAGCTTTCTTT.

The gene calls are TRBV10-2 and TRBJ2-7, with 8 bases fitting TRBD2. V lost 11 bases to trimming and J lost 3 bases; unmatched junction nucleotides: 12. This CDR3 comprises 14 residues. Germline assignment: CDR1 WSHSY and CDR2 SAAADI. CDR3 nucleotides: TGCGCCTGGGGGAGATCGGGGGGGATCTACGAGCAGTACGTC. It is translated as CAWGRSGGIYEQYV.

This chain connects TRBV11-2 to TRBJ2-3, with 9 bases fitting TRBD2. Germline V lookup: CDR1 SGHAT, CDR2 FQNNGV. Trimming took 6 bases from V and 3 from J; bases not matched to a gene: 16. This CDR3 spans 18 amino acids. The CDR3 protein is CASSQGGGGAEKTDTQYF. Written as DNA, the CDR3 is TGTGCCAGCAGTCAAGGTGGCGGGGGGGCCGAGAAAACAGATACGCAGTATTTT.

The genes are TRBV6-4 and TRBJ2-5; 11 bases agree with TRBD2. The CDR3 length is 15 residues. Germline values: CDR1 MRHNA, CDR2 SNTAGT. The trim removed 10 bases at V and 2 bases at J, leaving 9 bases unmatched. CDR3 region: CATARTSGGQETQYF. CDR3 in DNA: TGTGCCACTGCACGCACTAGCGGGGGACAAGAGACCCAGTACTTC.

V and J are TRBV18 and TRBJ1-4, with D perhaps matching TRBD1 (6 bases). V was shortened by 6 bases and J by 5 bases, with 16 bases between the two germline ends. The CDR3 sequence is 15 residues long. Germline assignment: CDR1 KGHSH and CDR2 LQKENI. The CDR3 reads CASSTTGTQNEKLFF. CDR3 nucleotide sequence: TGTGCCAGCTCGACCACCGGGACACAGAATGAAAAACTGTTTTTT.

The gene calls are TRBV6-5 and TRBJ2-7, with D maybe TRBD1 (6 bases). There are 13 residues in the CDR3. CDR1 is MNHEY, CDR2 SVGAGI, per germline. Trimming left V 4 bases short and J 1 base short, with 8 bases between. Here the CDR3 DNA reads TGTGCCAGCAGTTCCGGGACATCCTACGAGCAGTACTTC. This encodes CASSSGTSYEQYF.

The CDR3 coding sequence is TGTGCCAGCAGCTCGGAGGCGGGGGGGCCTCGGTTAGATACGCAGTATTTT. This sequence encodes CASSSEAGGPRLDTQYF. J is TRBJ2-3 and V is TRBV5-4; 9 nucleotides align to TRBD2. The germline CDR1 and CDR2 sequences are SGHNT and YYREEE (reference sequence). V dropped 3 bases and J dropped 5; count of bases not matched to a gene: 13. CDR3 length: 17 residues.

This sequence joins TRBV9 and TRBJ2-5, with a weak D call TRBD2 (5 bases). Germline V lookup: CDR1 SGDLS, CDR2 YYNGEE. The CDR3 is 16 residues long. V lost 0 bases and J 4 bases, leaving 16 bases between the germline ends. CDR3 coding DNA: TGTGCCAGCAGCGTAGCGTCTCGGAGGATGGGAGAGACCCAGTACTTC. This codes for CASSVASRRMGETQYF.

A remark on this clone: One junction end does not reproduce the germline sequence, and a read error may be involved. The chain is built from TRBV7-3 and TRBJ1-1; weak D call: TRBD1 (5 bases). The CDR3 has 14 amino acids. CDR1 is SGHTA, CDR2 FQGTGA, per germline. CDR3 region: CASSLGGGNAEAFF. CDR3 bases: TGTGCCAGCAGCTTAGGGGGGGGGAACGCTGAAGCTTTCTTT.

The chain joins TRBV13 to TRBJ1-2; D is uncertain. Germline V lookup: CDR1 PRHDT, CDR2 FYEKMQ (reference sequence). Trimming took 0 bases from V and 1 from J, leaving 6 bases between them. CDR3 length: 14 residues. In DNA form, the CDR3 reads TGTGCCAGCAGCTTAGGTCGGGTTAACTATGGCTACACCTTC. Translation: CASSLGRVNYGYTF.

The CDR3 sequence is CASSLAGGLNTEAFF. The CDR3 DNA is TGTGCCAGCAGCTTAGCGGGGGGTCTGAACACTGAAGCTTTCTTT. The chain employs TRBV7-9 and TRBJ1-1, with D possibly being TRBD1 (5 bases). Germline V CDR1 and CDR2: SEHNR, FQNEAQ (reference sequence). With 0 bases removed from V and 0 bases from J, the gap between germline ends came to 8 bases. This CDR3 region has 15 residues.

The gene calls are TRBV9 and TRBJ1-2; no definite D call. V lost 0 bases and J lost 3, with 6 bases in between. In germline, CDR1 is SGDLS, CDR2 YYNGEE. The CDR3 covers 13 residues. The CDR3 loop reads CASSVDGDYGYTF. The DNA for the CDR3 is TGTGCCAGCAGCGTAGACGGGGACTATGGCTACACCTTC. Full variable domain (remainder filled in from reference TRBV9 and TRBJ1-2): DSGVTQTPKHLITATGQRVTLRCSPRSGDLSVYWYQQSLDQGLQFLIQYYNGEERAKGNILERFSAQQFPDLHSELNLSSLELGDSALYFCASSVDGDYGYTFGSGTRLTVV.

This chain connects TRBV7-6 to TRBJ2-3; D not certain. Germline-derived CDR1 and CDR2 are SGHVS and FNYEAQ. Between the trimmed V and J ends, which lost 0 bases and 7 bases, there was a span of 5 bases. The CDR3 sequence is 12 residues long. The CDR3, as DNA: TGTGCCAGCAGCTTAGCCGGTAATACGCAGTATTTT. Residues: CASSLAGNTQYF.

This rearrangement joins TRBV11-3 to TRBJ2-3, with no clear D. The CDR3 runs to 13 residues. Germline lookup yields CDR1 SGHNT and CDR2 YENEEA. The V and J ends lost 1 base and 4 bases respectively, with 6 bases between them. The CDR3 sequence is CASSLGPSDTQYF. CDR3 in DNA: TGTGCCAGCAGCTTAGGTCCCTCAGATACGCAGTATTTT.

This clone was observed a single time. The genes are TRBV10-2 and TRBJ1-5; perhaps TRBD1 as D (5 bases). Germline V CDR1 and CDR2: WSHSY, SAAADI. Trimming shortened V by 5 bases and J by 3 bases, and 14 bases separated the two germline ends. There are 15 residues in the CDR3. The CDR3 protein is CASSSGRWINQPQHF. DNA of the CDR3: TGCGCCAGCAGTTCAGGGAGGTGGATCAATCAGCCCCAGCATTTT.

The chain has TRBV7-8 and TRBJ2-3; TRBD2 matches at 15 bases. The V gene's germline CDR1 is SGHVS and CDR2 FQNEAQ. J lost 0 bases, V lost 4 bases, and 5 bases had no gene match. This CDR3 has 18 residues. DNA of the CDR3: TGTGCCAGCAGCTGGGGACTAGCGGGGGGCCTTAGCACAGATACGCAGTATTTT. This gives the protein CASSWGLAGGLSTDTQYF.

The chain joins TRBV27 to TRBJ1-1, with D possibly TRBD1 on 6 matching bases. CDR3 length: 14 amino acids. The V end lost 6 bases, the J end lost 0 bases, and 11 bases lay between the germline ends. Germline CDR1 and CDR2: MNHEY and SMNVEV (reference sequence). The CDR3 protein is CASRVAGVNTEAFF. The CDR3 nucleotides read TGTGCCAGCAGGGTAGCAGGGGTGAACACTGAAGCTTTCTTT.